The 8 T cell receptor beta chains below all came from one sample that was sequenced in a study of blood T cell repertoires in COVID-19. Profiling relied on immunoSEQ multiplex PCR, and the TCRdb table lists in-frame clones only, not all of them. The sample records nearly 25,000 clones, around 86% being singletons. The material sequenced was peripheral blood. These receptors all stem from a man aged 65-85 years with acute or convalescent COVID-19.

In this sample, this clone turned up once. The chain combines TRBV6-2 or TRBV6-3 with TRBJ1-5; D might be TRBD1 (5 bases). This CDR3 contains 14 residues. Germline-derived CDR1 and CDR2 are MNHEY and SVGEGT. V lost 6 bases to trimming and J lost 0 bases, with 9 bases between them. The CDR3 is CASSRQSSNQPQHF. The CDR3 DNA sequence: TGTGCCAGCAGCCGACAGAGTAGCAATCAGCCCCAGCATTTT.

The V and J genes are TRBV9 and TRBJ2-3; 8 bases map to TRBD2. With V trimmed by 0 bases and J by 0 bases, 9 bases remained unmatched. This CDR3 has 18 residues. From germline, CDR1 is SGDLS and CDR2 YYNGEE. The DNA for the CDR3 is TGTGCCAGCAGCGTAGGGGCACGGGGGGGCCGGAGCACAGATACGCAGTATTTT. As protein: CASSVGARGGRSTDTQYF.

V usage is TRBV7-2 and J usage is TRBJ2-5, with 7 bases aligning to TRBD2. Germline CDR1 and CDR2: SGHTA and FQGNSA. J lost 5 bases, V lost 5 bases, and 14 bases had no gene match. The CDR3 is made up of 16 amino acids. This CDR3 is CASSPRVGGSGETQYF. The CDR3 nucleotides are TGTGCCAGCAGCCCACGGGTTGGCGGGAGTGGGGAGACCCAGTACTTC.

The chain links TRBV11-2 to TRBJ2-1; TRBD2 aligns across 10 bases. The CDR3 has 17 amino acids. Germline trimming cut 5 bases from V and 4 bases from J; bases unmatched to any gene: 11. The germline V gene has CDR1 SGHAT and CDR2 FQNNGV. For the CDR3, the DNA is TGTGCCAGCAGCCCGATTCAGGGTAGCGGGGGGTACAATGAGCAGTTCTTC. Translation gives CASSPIQGSGGYNEQFF.

This sequence joins TRBV19 and TRBJ1-5; the D is unclear. V gave up 3 bases and J gave up 5 bases, with 8 bases separating them. The length of the CDR3 is 13 residues. Germline V lookup: CDR1 LNHDA, CDR2 SQIVND (reference sequence). The CDR3 is CASSIAGYQPQHF. The CDR3 DNA is TGTGCCAGTAGTATTGCTGGCTATCAGCCCCAGCATTTT.

The gene calls are TRBV12-3 or TRBV12-4 and TRBJ1-1; possibly TRBD1 for D (6 bases). This CDR3 region has 13 residues. Trimming took 5 bases from V and 11 from J, leaving 18 bases between them. The CDR3 DNA reads TGTGCCAGCAGTATACAGCCACAGGGTACGGCTTTCTTT. It codes for CASSIQPQGTAFF.

The V and J genes are TRBV7-9 and TRBJ1-3; D uncertain. From germline, CDR1 is SEHNR and CDR2 FQNEAQ (reference sequence). V was trimmed by 3 bases and J by 2 bases, leaving 5 bases between them. The CDR3 loop spans 13 amino acids. CDR3 sequence: CASSFGAGNTIYF. In DNA form, the CDR3 reads TGTGCCAGCAGCTTCGGAGCTGGAAACACCATATATTTT. The full variable domain, with the rest looked up from reference TRBV7-9 and TRBJ1-3, is DTGVSQNPRHKITKRGQNVTFRCDPISEHNRLYWYRQTLGQGPEFLTYFQNEAQLEKSRLLSDRFSAERPKGSFSTLEIQRTEQGDSAMYLCASSFGAGNTIYFGEGSWLTVV.

The rearrangement links TRBV20-1 to TRBJ1-3; D uncertain. The V end was cut by 3 bases, the J end by 4 bases, with 4 bases between. The germline CDR1 and CDR2 sequences are DFQATT and SNEGSKA (reference sequence). The length of the CDR3 is 11 residues. This chain's CDR3 is CSASGGNTIYF. The CDR3, as DNA: TGCAGTGCTAGCGGGGGAAACACCATATATTTT.